This T cell receptor beta chain was found in a study of STAT3 mutations in large granular lymphocyte leukemia (dated by TCRdb to the late 2010s). Turning to the overall study: About half of the T-LGLL patients who underwent longitudinal sequencing carried canonical activating STAT3 mutations. One or more immunosuppressive therapy regimens were given to more than half of T-LGLL patients, and hematologic response was seen in around two fifths of the treated patients. To reconstruct clonal hierarchy and dynamics, serial deep sequencing of TCRbeta CDR3 and STAT3 was performed in patients with T-cell large granular lymphocyte leukemia. From an initial cohort of roughly 190 LGL patients, eighteen representative T-LGLL cases were chosen for longitudinal sequencing of TCRbeta and STAT3. As controls, the study also included longitudinal sequencing of a couple of patients with natural killer LGL leukemia. Patients were sequenced at roughly 4 time points on average, with the number of samplings per patient ranging from 2 to 8.

The same DNA, extracted from blood mononuclear cells, served for both TCR sequencing and STAT3 sequencing. Concerning this clone itself: The clone's antigen remains unknown. No base qualities exist here, and no much larger clone lies one base off it.

TCRbeta libraries were sequenced on an Illumina MiSeq, averaging about 41,000 productive templates per sample. Using multiplex PCR amplification, the immunoSEQ assay generated the TCRbeta CDR3 libraries. The original pipeline was this. Following a previously defined approach, repertoire diversity was calculated, and values close to 0 point to extremely monoclonal samples. Imported from immuneACCESS, the table was reduced by TCRdb to in-frame sequences with V and J called. These copies leave out some clones; in studies compared against another copy, an unresolved V gene accounts for under half, and the cause of the remainder is not known. That table supplies the V and J calls and clone size; D and trimming were determined from the DNA. The sample records 2,000 to 2,500 clones, over 50% of which are singletons. The biggest ten clones account for 65% to 85% of the sample. What the authors observed across the whole study: Because codominant clonotypes persisted in some patients, a small but highly pathogenic clone may have been missed. Because no samples were available when a clone first appeared, clonal expansion was inferred from samplings taken at other points. Linking therapy response to changes in TCR clonal burden was complicated by variable intervals between samplings and by differing treatment regimens. Every T-LGLL patient showed at least one immunodominant TCRbeta clonotype, and about half showed multiple immunodominant subclonotypes. TCR clonotype switching after therapy was observed in 6 of 18 patients, and all newly emerging clones were found to be STAT3 wild type. In several patients, dominant TCR clone burden exceeded STAT3 mutant burden, suggesting STAT3 mutation arose secondarily within a pre-expanded clone.

The germline V gene gives CDR1 as ENHRY and CDR2 as SYGVKD. Relative to germline, V is 6 bases shorter and J is 1 base shorter, with 18 bases between their ends. Counted from cysteine to phenylalanine, this CDR3 has 16 amino acids. Kept here is only the CDR3 DNA, which spans 48 bases and is read in frame from base 1. The sequence is built from TRBV10-3 and TRBJ1-2; a tentative D match to TRBD1 spans 6 bases. The TCR originated in a man between 60 and 75 years old with T-cell large granular lymphocyte leukemia. Some clones in this sample may be carry-over from other donors' samples. The age is the age at diagnosis. The specimen was peripheral blood mononuclear cells. In nucleotides, the sequence is TGTGCCATCAGGAGGGGGTTGGGCGGCTTTAACTATGGCTACACCTTC. Its translation reads: CAIRRGLGGFNYGYTF.